The 12 T cell receptor beta chains presented below share a single source sample, sequenced in a study of brain metastases from non-small cell lung cancer. Here immunoSEQ multiplex PCR was the method, and the copy in TCRdb shows in-frame clones only, minus some. The data contain almost 4,500 clones, around 80% of them singletons. The sequencing sample was made of tumor-adjacent normal tissue. Source of these receptors: a donor older than 35 with non-small cell lung cancer.

The chain employs TRBV9 and TRBJ1-5; D unresolved. Germline CDR1 and CDR2: SGDLS and YYNGEE. The CDR3 length is 13 residues. The V gene lost 7 bases and the J gene lost 4 bases, with 12 bases spanning the gap. The CDR3 bases are TGTGCCAGCTCCCTGTCGTGGAATCAGCCCCAGCATTTT. Residues: CASSLSWNQPQHF.

The chain carries TRBV28 and TRBJ2-2; tentative D call: TRBD2 (5 bases). Trimming shortened V by 8 bases and J by 1 base, and 11 bases separated the two germline ends. The CDR3 is made up of 14 amino acids. Per germline, CDR1 MDHEN and CDR2 SYDVKM. CDR3 residues: CASLRGGNTGELFF. DNA of the CDR3: TGTGCCAGCCTACGGGGTGGGAACACCGGGGAGCTGTTTTTT.

This chain uses TRBV6-5 with TRBJ1-3, with TRBD1 matching 7 bases. Germline trimming cut 6 bases from V and 2 bases from J; bases unmatched to any gene: 7. The CDR3 is made up of 15 amino acids. The germline CDR1 and CDR2 sequences are MNHEY and SVGAGI. The CDR3 nucleotides are TGTGCCAGCAGAGACGGGACAGTCCCTGGAAACACCATATATTTT. Encoded protein: CASRDGTVPGNTIYF.

The rearrangement uses TRBV19 and TRBJ2-1; D tentatively fits TRBD1 or TRBD2 (5 bases each). This CDR3 has 14 amino acids. V lost 7 bases to trimming and J lost 3 bases, with 13 bases between them. Per germline, CDR1 LNHDA and CDR2 SQIVND (reference sequence). In DNA form, the CDR3 reads TGTGCCAGTACGCCCCGGGACGTCTACAATGAGCAGTTCTTC. Amino acid sequence: CASTPRDVYNEQFF.

The gene calls are TRBV18 and TRBJ2-3; no clear D gene. Germline values: CDR1 KGHSH, CDR2 LQKENI. The CDR3 loop spans 15 amino acids. Trimming took off 6 bases at V and 2 bases at J, with 15 bases between the two ends. The CDR3 coding sequence is TGTGCCAGCTCGTCATCTCCTCTCGTCACAGATACGCAGTATTTT. The encoded protein is CASSSSPLVTDTQYF.

About this clone: This may be a read error, as it is one base from a much larger clone. The chain couples TRBV6-5 to TRBJ2-3, with a possible D match to TRBD2 (5 bases). CDR1 is MNHEY and CDR2 is SVGAGI in the germline V gene. This CDR3 has 14 amino acids. Trimming stripped 5 bases from V and 4 bases from J, with 13 bases between. The chain's CDR3 is CASSLSGEADTQYF. The CDR3 DNA reads as TGTGCCAGCAGTCTAAGCGGAGAGGCAGATACGCAGTATTTT.

The gene calls are TRBV27 and TRBJ2-7, with TRBD2 identical over 7 bases. The trim removed 5 bases at V and 1 base at J, leaving 11 bases unmatched. CDR3 length equals 16 residues. Per germline, CDR1 MNHEY and CDR2 SMNVEV (reference sequence). CDR3 sequence: CASSVSRLAGSYEQYF. CDR3 coding DNA: TGTGCCAGCAGTGTTTCCCGACTAGCTGGGTCCTACGAGCAGTACTTC.

As for this clone: The junction departs from germline at one end; a sequencing error may be responsible. The chain joins TRBV6-5 to TRBJ1-2, with 9 bases matching TRBD1. Germline V lookup: CDR1 MNHEY, CDR2 SVGAGI. The CDR3 sequence is 14 residues long. The CDR3 DNA reads as TGTGCCAGCAGTCGGACAGGGGAGAACTATGACTACACCTTC. Translating it yields CASSRTGENYDYTF.

This clone is a singleton in its sample. The chain employs TRBV27 and TRBJ1-2, with TRBD1 matching over 7 bases. Per the germline V gene, CDR1 is MNHEY and CDR2 is SMNVEV (reference sequence). There are 16 residues in the CDR3. Trimming took 3 bases from V and 0 from J; bases not matched to a gene: 7. The CDR3 loop is CASSFLGTAANYGYTF. The DNA for the CDR3 is TGTGCCAGCAGTTTCCTTGGGACAGCAGCTAACTATGGCTACACCTTC.

This chain uses TRBV29-1 with TRBJ1-2; D is undetermined. Per germline, CDR1 SQVTM and CDR2 ANQGSEA. This CDR3 contains 17 residues. With 5 bases removed from V and 3 bases from J, the gap between germline ends came to 25 bases. DNA of the CDR3: TGCAGCGTTCGTCAAGACTGGACGCGATGGCGGTACTATGGCTACACCTTC. It is translated as CSVRQDWTRWRYYGYTF. Combining the CDR3 with reference TRBV29-1 and TRBJ1-2 gives the whole variable domain SAVISQKPSRDICQRGTSLTIQCQVDSQVTMMFWYRQQPGQSLTLIATANQGSEATYESGFVIDKFPISRPNLTFSTLTVSNMSPEDSSIYLCSVRQDWTRWRYYGYTFGSGTRLTVV.

The chain recombines TRBV27 with TRBJ1-3, with 11 bases matching TRBD1. V lost 8 bases to trimming and J lost 4 bases; unmatched junction nucleotides: 4. The V gene's germline CDR1 is MNHEY and CDR2 SMNVEV (reference sequence). CDR3 length: 14 amino acids. The CDR3 is CASGTGGHGNTIYF. Here the CDR3 DNA reads TGTGCCAGCGGGACAGGGGGACACGGAAACACCATATATTTT.

V usage is TRBV5-6 and J usage is TRBJ2-2; TRBD1 aligns across 8 bases. The CDR3 has 16 residues. The trim removed 4 bases at V and 2 bases at J, leaving 7 bases unmatched. Germline assignment: CDR1 SGHDT and CDR2 YYEEEE. The CDR3 sequence is CASSDEDRVNTGELFF. The CDR3 nucleotides read TGTGCCAGCAGCGACGAGGACAGGGTAAACACCGGGGAGCTGTTTTTT. The full variable domain, rest sourced from reference TRBV5-6 and TRBJ2-2, is DAGVTQSPTHLIKTRGQQVTLRCSPKSGHDTVSWYQQALGQGPQFIFQYYEEEERQRGNFPDRFSGHQFPNYSSELNVNALLLGDSALYLCASSDEDRVNTGELFFGEGSRLTVL.